Sequencing of this TCR beta chain was carried out in a study of CD8+CD57+ T cells in acquired aplastic anemia. The overall study: The mean DNA yield obtained from sorted CD4+ and CD8+ cells came to approximately 3.2 ug. General study points: A set of approximately 29 CD8+ CDR3 sequences was shared between patients and controls, and these sequences appeared highly expressed in patients.

The CDR3 has 15 residues. Germline-derived CDR1 and CDR2 are LNHNV and YYDKDF (reference sequence). V lost 3 bases, J lost 6 bases, and 14 bases lay in between. TCR beta VDJ and CDR3 profiles were obtained from a genomic DNA template. Each CDR3 protein gets one entry after TCRdb re-called the reads with MiXCR. The data hold under 75,000 distinct CDR3 sequences, with under 65% observed a single time. On this clonotype: The antigen remains undetermined.

The clonotype comes from a human donor in good health, serving as a control. Input material: sorted CD4+, CD8+, or CD8+CD57+ T cells (not recorded which) from PBMCs. V and J are TRBV15 and TRBJ1-4; a weak D match, TRBD1 (5 bases). The CDR3 reads CATSREGFGDEKLFF. The DNA for the CDR3 is TGTGCCACCAGCAGGGAGGGGTTCGGGGATGAAAAACTGTTTTTT.